Presented here are 8 T cell receptor beta chains from one specimen sequenced in a study of blood T cell repertoires in COVID-19. Data came from immunoSEQ multiplex PCR; TCRdb stores just in-frame clones and leaves some out. Here the sample spans about 95,000 clones, approximately 80% being singletons. The sequencing input was peripheral blood. The receptors were gathered from a human donor in a cohort sampled during active COVID-19.

The chain links TRBV5-8 to TRBJ1-2; D unclear. The CDR3 consists of 13 residues. The ends were cut back, 5 bases at V and 9 bases at J, with 17 bases in the middle. The V gene's germline CDR1 is SGHTS and CDR2 YDEGEE. CDR3 sequence (DNA): TGTGCCAGCAGGACGACTGGACTATTGAGCTACACCTTC. This encodes CASRTTGLLSYTF.

CDR3 in DNA: TGCGCCAGCAGCTTGGGTAAAGCGGGAGGTTCCTACGAGCAGTACTTC. Translated: CASSLGKAGGSYEQYF. The rearrangement uses TRBV5-1 and TRBJ2-7; 9 nucleotides line up with TRBD2. The ends lost 0 bases at V and 1 base at J; junction bases unmatched: 5. The CDR3 consists of 16 residues. The germline V gene has CDR1 SGHRS and CDR2 YFSETQ.

The chain has TRBV2 and TRBJ1-1; TRBD1 aligns across 7 bases. Germline CDR1 reads SNHLY; CDR2 reads FYNNEI. V trimming: 3 bases; J trimming: 4 bases; junction bases outside the gene matches: 5. The CDR3 contains 14 residues. The CDR3 DNA follows: TGTGCCAGCAGTGAGAGGGGGCGGCTCACTGAAGCTTTCTTT. The encoded protein is CASSERGRLTEAFF.

This clone has a single count. The genes are TRBV14 and TRBJ2-1; D not resolved. V lost 1 base and J 6 bases, leaving 4 bases between the germline ends. Germline-derived CDR1 and CDR2 are SGHDN and FVKESK. The CDR3 covers 12 residues. The CDR3: CASSQVLNEQFF. The CDR3 region has the DNA TGTGCCAGCAGCCAAGTACTCAATGAGCAGTTCTTC.

V usage is TRBV13 and J usage is TRBJ1-3; D is possibly TRBD1 (6 bases). The V gene's germline CDR1 is PRHDT and CDR2 FYEKMQ (reference sequence). V was trimmed by 5 bases and J by 0 bases, leaving 14 bases between them. The CDR3 is 16 residues long. This CDR3 is CASSRSRGASGNTIYF. The CDR3 coding sequence is TGTGCCAGCAGCCGTTCGCGGGGGGCCTCTGGAAACACCATATATTTT. Variable domain in full (rest from reference TRBV13 and TRBJ1-3): AAGVIQSPRHLIKEKRETATLKCYPIPRHDTVYWYQQGPGQDPQFLISFYEKMQSDKGSIPDRFSAQQFSDYHSELNMSSLELGDSALYFCASSRSRGASGNTIYFGEGSWLTVV.

This chain uses TRBV5-1 with TRBJ1-3, with 7 bases that match TRBD1. The V segment lost 3 bases and the J segment 6 bases; nucleotides outside the gene matches: 9. The CDR3 spans 15 residues. CDR1 is SGHRS and CDR2 is YFSETQ in the germline V gene. The CDR3 DNA follows: TGCGCCAGCAGCTCGCAACAGGGGTGGGAAAACACCATATATTTT. Protein sequence: CASSSQQGWENTIYF.

The chain couples TRBV18 to TRBJ2-4, with TRBD1 matching over 9 bases. Germline CDR1 is KGHSH and CDR2 is LQKENI. V lost 1 base, J lost 4 bases, and 8 bases stayed unmatched. CDR3 length equals 17 residues. The CDR3 DNA sequence: TGTGCCAGCTCACCACAGCCCCCCGGGACAGGGAAAAACATTCAGTACTTC. It specifies CASSPQPPGTGKNIQYF.

CDR3 coding DNA: TGTGCCAGCAGGGCACAGGGGGCTCGTACTGAAGCTTTCTTT. Translated: CASRAQGARTEAFF. This chain links TRBV27 with TRBJ1-1; 9 nucleotides agree with TRBD1. Unmatched junction bases numbered 7, after V lost 6 bases and J lost 5 bases. This CDR3 has 14 residues. Germline lookup yields CDR1 MNHEY and CDR2 SMNVEV (reference sequence).